Shown below are 11 T cell receptor beta chains from a single sample sequenced in a study of CD8+ T cells in alopecia areata. Extracted from the samples, RNA was reverse transcribed into cDNA to serve as the sequencing template. Assay used: immunoSEQ multiplex PCR; TCRdb lists only in-frame clones, some missing. Of 150,000 to 200,000 clones listed, roughly 66% are singletons. The sample in question was CD8+ T cells sorted from blood, obtained at week 0. The receptors shown here come from a human donor with alopecia areata.

The sample holds a few counts of this clone. CDR3 coding DNA: TGCAGCTACCGGGACAGGCTAGTGCAGTACTTC. Protein sequence: CSYRDRLVQYF. The chain links TRBV29-1 to TRBJ2-7, with TRBD1 matching 8 bases. The CDR3 is made up of 11 amino acids. Germline CDR1 SQVTM, CDR2 ANQGSEA. V lost 8 bases, J lost 9 bases, and 9 bases stayed unmatched.

This rearrangement joins TRBV16 to TRBJ2-1; 10 bases map to TRBD2. Looked up from germline, CDR1 is KGHSY and CDR2 is FQNENV. V trimming: 1 base; J trimming: 8 bases; junction bases outside the gene matches: 11. CDR3 length: 17 amino acids. CDR3 loop: CASSQYSGGARLDEQFF. CDR3 nucleotides: TGTGCCAGCAGCCAATACAGCGGGGGGGCCCGGCTCGATGAGCAGTTCTTC.

The rearrangement joins TRBV5-1 to TRBJ2-7, with no clear D. The V and J ends lost 4 bases and 7 bases respectively, with 27 bases between them. Germline CDR1 SGHRS, CDR2 YFSETQ. CDR3 length equals 17 residues. The CDR3 is CASSVPNREPQVREQYF. The DNA for the CDR3 is TGCGCCAGCAGCGTACCGAATAGGGAACCCCAGGTGCGGGAGCAGTACTTC.

This clone has only one observation. V is TRBV5-4 and J is TRBJ1-3; D not resolved. The CDR3 loop spans 14 amino acids. V shed 0 bases and J shed 3 bases, with 7 bases lying between them. Germline V CDR1 and CDR2: SGHNT, YYREEE (reference sequence). The CDR3 sequence: CASSLGWGGNTIYF. The CDR3 region has the DNA TGTGCCAGCAGCTTGGGCTGGGGTGGAAACACCATATATTTT.

The chain uses TRBV5-6 and TRBJ2-7; TRBD2 is a possible D gene (6 bases). Germline V gene lookup returns CDR1 SGHDT and CDR2 YYEEEE. Trimming took 3 bases from V and 3 from J, leaving 13 bases between them. CDR3 length: 14 residues. This chain's CDR3 is CASSSGLKIYEQYF. In DNA, the CDR3 is TGTGCCAGCAGCTCGGGACTGAAAATCTACGAGCAGTACTTC.

The chain is built from TRBV29-1 and TRBJ1-2, with a weak D call TRBD1 (5 bases). Germline CDR1 is SQVTM and CDR2 is ANQGSEA. This CDR3 contains 13 residues. V lost 4 bases and J 1 base, leaving 10 bases between the germline ends. CDR3 residues: CSVVGALNYGYTF. The CDR3 coding sequence is TGCAGCGTTGTTGGGGCGCTTAACTATGGCTACACCTTC. Filled out from reference TRBV29-1 and TRBJ1-2, the complete variable domain reads SAVISQKPSRDICQRGTSLTIQCQVDSQVTMMFWYRQQPGQSLTLIATANQGSEATYESGFVIDKFPISRPNLTFSTLTVSNMSPEDSSIYLCSVVGALNYGYTFGSGTRLTVV.

J is TRBJ2-1 and V is TRBV19; 7 bases match TRBD2. This CDR3 region has 14 residues. V shed 10 bases and J 4 bases; nucleotides not matched to a gene: 10. CDR1 is LNHDA and CDR2 is SQIVND in the germline V gene (reference sequence). In DNA, the CDR3 is TGTGCCACTCAGGTGCGGGGGAAATACAATGAGCAGTTCTTC. Translated: CATQVRGKYNEQFF. The entire variable domain, with the rest obtained from reference TRBV19 and TRBJ2-1, is as follows: DGGITQSPKYLFRKEGQNVTLSCEQNLNHDAMYWYRQDPGQGLRLIYYSQIVNDFQKGDIAEGYSVSREKKESFPLTVTSAQKNPTAFYLCATQVRGKYNEQFFGPGTRLTVL.

This chain connects TRBV29-1 to TRBJ1-2; D is possibly TRBD1 (6 bases). Germline V lookup: CDR1 SQVTM, CDR2 ANQGSEA. CDR3 size: 11 residues. The V and J ends lost 6 bases and 8 bases respectively, with 13 bases between them. CDR3 residues: CSVPEGGGYTF. The CDR3 DNA reads as TGCAGCGTCCCCGAGGGGGGAGGCTACACCTTC. Full variable domain (missing parts from reference TRBV29-1 and TRBJ1-2): SAVISQKPSRDICQRGTSLTIQCQVDSQVTMMFWYRQQPGQSLTLIATANQGSEATYESGFVIDKFPISRPNLTFSTLTVSNMSPEDSSIYLCSVPEGGGYTFGSGTRLTVV.

The V and J genes are TRBV15 and TRBJ2-4; the D is unclear. This CDR3 is built from 15 residues. The V end lost 0 bases, the J end lost 5 bases, and 11 bases lay between the germline ends. Germline loops: CDR1 LNHNV, CDR2 YYDKDF (reference sequence). CDR3: CATSRDSMGENIQYF. Here the CDR3 DNA reads TGTGCCACCAGCAGAGATAGTATGGGCGAAAACATTCAGTACTTC.

The chain recombines TRBV9 with TRBJ1-5; possible D gene TRBD1, 5 bases. The ends were cut back, 0 bases at V and 5 bases at J, with 9 bases in the middle. Germline loops: CDR1 SGDLS, CDR2 YYNGEE. This CDR3 has 14 amino acids. DNA for the CDR3: TGTGCCAGCAGCGTAGGAACAGGAGATCAGCCCCAGCATTTT. This sequence encodes CASSVGTGDQPQHF.

This chain connects TRBV28 to TRBJ2-1; D perhaps matches TRBD2 (6 bases). CDR3 length: 18 amino acids. Germline V lookup: CDR1 MDHEN, CDR2 SYDVKM. Trimming took 4 bases from V and 5 from J, leaving 24 bases between them. CDR3 in DNA: TGTGCCAGCAGTTCACCCGTCGGTAGGCTTGGCGGGGACAATGAGCAGTTCTTC. It is translated as CASSSPVGRLGGDNEQFF.